Below, 2 T cell receptor beta chains from the same sample are listed, as sequenced in a study of T cell responses to AZD1222 COVID-19 vaccine. The protocol was immunoSEQ multiplex PCR, while the TCRdb copy is restricted to in-frame clones and leaves out a portion. The sample has some 150,000 clones; roughly 90% are singletons. The sequencing used peripheral blood, collected 28 days after the second AZD1222 dose. These receptors all come from an adult who received the AZD1222 COVID-19 vaccine.

This chain joins TRBV4-3 and TRBJ1-6; no reliable D call. CDR3 size: 15 residues. Germline V gene data show CDR1 as LGHNA and CDR2 as YSLEER. Trimming left V 0 bases short and J 10 bases short, with 13 bases between. The CDR3 reads CASSQDKAGGSPLHF. The CDR3 nucleotides read TGCGCCAGCAGCCAAGACAAGGCAGGCGGATCACCCCTCCACTTT.

The rearrangement joins TRBV29-1 to TRBJ2-1, with 9 bases that match TRBD2. CDR3 size: 15 residues. The V segment lost 3 bases and the J segment 2 bases; nucleotides outside the gene matches: 5. From germline, CDR1 is SQVTM and CDR2 ANQGSEA. The CDR3 loop reads CSVDLGGGAYNEQFF. CDR3 nucleotides: TGCAGCGTTGACCTGGGCGGGGGGGCCTACAATGAGCAGTTCTTC.